Listed below are T cell receptor beta chains from one sample, sequenced in a study of PD-1 blockade in classical Hodgkin lymphoma. Profiled with immunoSEQ multiplex PCR; TCRdb holds only in-frame clones, not every one. The profile covers roughly 14,000 clones, with 55% to 65% appearing a single time and about 10% taken by the ten largest. The source material was peripheral blood mononuclear cells (PBMCs), sampled at baseline. Receptors originate from a human donor with classical Hodgkin lymphoma. Each CDR3 is given with its conserved first and last residue.

CDR3	V	J	length
CASRPPGLAGGEQYF	TRBV6-5	TRBJ2-7	15
CASSHISDGNQPQHF	TRBV27	TRBJ1-5	15
CASSLGGAKQPQHF	TRBV7-8	TRBJ1-5	14
CASSLAGIPDTQYF	TRBV7-2	TRBJ2-3	14
CASSLAGGNTGELFF	TRBV7-9	TRBJ2-2	15
CASSHPSGSRDTQYF	TRBV4-1	TRBJ2-3	15
CASSDWVAGTSGRIVGELFF	TRBV2	TRBJ2-2	20
CASSHDGVGYGYTF	TRBV16	TRBJ1-2	14
CASSKAGTGNTIYF	TRBV25-1	TRBJ1-3	14
CASSLTGLTTDTQYF	TRBV5-1	TRBJ2-3	15
CASSLGGGTDYEQYF	TRBV7-3	TRBJ2-7	15
CASSASDRGQETQYF	TRBV28	TRBJ2-5	15
CAISGTGTTEAFF	TRBV10-3	TRBJ1-1	13
CASSLSMNTEAFF	TRBV7-9	TRBJ1-1	13